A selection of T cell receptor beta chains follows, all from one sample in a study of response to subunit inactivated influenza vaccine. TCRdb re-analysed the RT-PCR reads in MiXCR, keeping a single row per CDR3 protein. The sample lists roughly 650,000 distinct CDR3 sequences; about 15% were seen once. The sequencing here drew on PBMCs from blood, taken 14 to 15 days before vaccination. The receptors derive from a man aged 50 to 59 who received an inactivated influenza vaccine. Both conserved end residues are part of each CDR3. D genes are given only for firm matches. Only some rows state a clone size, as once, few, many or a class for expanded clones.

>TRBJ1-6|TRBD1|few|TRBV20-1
TGCAGTGCTGGACAGGGTGGTAATTCACCCCTCCACTTT
CSAGQGGNSPLHF
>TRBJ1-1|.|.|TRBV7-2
TGTGCCAGCAGCTTAGTGAGAAGGGAGGCTTTCTTT
CASSLVRREAFF
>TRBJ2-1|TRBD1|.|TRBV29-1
TGCAGCGTTGATACTACAGGGGATGCCTACAATGAGCAGTTCTTC
CSVDTTGDAYNEQFF
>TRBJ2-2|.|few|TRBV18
TGTGCCAGCTCACCAAGGGAGAGCGCGAACACCGGGGAGCTGTTTTTT
CASSPRESANTGELFF
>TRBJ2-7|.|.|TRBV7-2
TGTGCCAGCAGCTCCGGCAGCAACTCCTACGAGCAGTACTTC
CASSSGSNSYEQYF
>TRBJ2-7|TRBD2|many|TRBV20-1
TGCAGTGCTAGGGATCCCCGAGGAGCGGGGGTATACGAGCAGTACTTC
CSARDPRGAGVYEQYF
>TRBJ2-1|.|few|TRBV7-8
TGTGCCAGCAGCTTAGCGCCCCGGGGGAACAATGAGCAGTTCTTC
CASSLAPRGNNEQFF
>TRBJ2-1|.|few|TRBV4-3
TGCGCCAGCAGCCAAGATTCGGAGGGGGCGGTTAGCAATGAGCAGTTCTTC
CASSQDSEGAVSNEQFF
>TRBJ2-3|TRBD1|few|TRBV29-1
TGCAGCGTTGAAGATCCGGGGACAGGGGTTTTCACAGATACGCAGTATTTT
CSVEDPGTGVFTDTQYF
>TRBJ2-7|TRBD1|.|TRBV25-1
TGTGCCAGCAGAGAGACAGGGGGCCGCTACGAGCAGTACTTC
CASRETGGRYEQYF
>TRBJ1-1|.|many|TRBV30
TGTGCCTGGAGAAACGCTTACGAAGCTTTCTTT
CAWRNAYEAFF
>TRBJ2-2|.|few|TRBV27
TGTGCCAGCAAGAAGGACAAGACAGGAAACACCGGGGAGCTGTTTTTT
CASKKDKTGNTGELFF
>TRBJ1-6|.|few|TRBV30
TGTGCCTGGACCGAACAGGGTTCACCCCTCCACTTT
CAWTEQGSPLHF
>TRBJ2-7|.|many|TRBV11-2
TGTGCCAGCAGCTTAGTCCGGTGGGGGGGCTCGTCCTACGAGCAGTACTTC
CASSLVRWGGSSYEQYF
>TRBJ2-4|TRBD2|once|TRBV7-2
TGTGCCAGCAGCTTAGTAGGCGGGGGAACGTCCAAAAACATTCAGTACTTC
CASSLVGGGTSKNIQYF
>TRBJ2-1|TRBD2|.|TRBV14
TGTGCCAGCAGCAGAGGACTAGCTGTCGTCTACAATGAGCAGTTCTTC
CASSRGLAVVYNEQFF
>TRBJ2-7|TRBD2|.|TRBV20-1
TGCAGTGCTAGAGGTAGCGGGAGCTACGAGCAGTACTTC
CSARGSGSYEQYF
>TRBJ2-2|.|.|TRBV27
TGTGCCAGCAGCCCCCGCGGGCCTACGAACACCGGGGAGCTGTTTTTT
CASSPRGPTNTGELFF
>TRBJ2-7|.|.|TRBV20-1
TGCAGTGCTAGAGATCCAAGGGGTACCTCCTACGAGCAGTACTTC
CSARDPRGTSYEQYF
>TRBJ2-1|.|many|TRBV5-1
TGCGCCAGCAGCCCTTCGGACAGTTCCTACAATGAGCAGTTCTTC
CASSPSDSSYNEQFF
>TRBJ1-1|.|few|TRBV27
TGTGCCAGCAGTTTCTTTAGGGGCACTGAAGCTTTCTTT
CASSFFRGTEAFF
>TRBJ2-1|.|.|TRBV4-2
TGTGCCAGCAGCCAAGTTCCTGGCCGGACGGATGAGCAGTTCTTC
CASSQVPGRTDEQFF
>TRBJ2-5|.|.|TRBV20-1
TGCAGTGCTATTGCAGAAGAGACCCAGTACTTC
CSAIAEETQYF
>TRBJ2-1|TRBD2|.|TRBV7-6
TGTGCCAGCAGTCCCTCCATAGCGGGAGGCTACAATGAGCAGTTCTTC
CASSPSIAGGYNEQFF
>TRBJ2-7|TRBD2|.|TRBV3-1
TGTGCCAGCAGCCAAACTAGCGGGAGGCAGTACGAGCAGTACTTC
CASSQTSGRQYEQYF
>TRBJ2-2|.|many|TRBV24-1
TGTGCCACCAGTTACACCGGGGAGCTGTTTTTT
CATSYTGELFF
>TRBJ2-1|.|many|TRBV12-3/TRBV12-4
TGTGCCAGCAGCCTCCGGGACTCACTCTACAATGAGCAGTTCTTC
CASSLRDSLYNEQFF
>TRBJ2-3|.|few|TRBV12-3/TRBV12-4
TGTGCCAGCACCTTGAACAGGATAAGTCATACGCAGTATTTT
CASTLNRISHTQYF
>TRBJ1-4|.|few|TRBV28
TGTGCCAGCAGTTTATGGGGGGCGCCCGAAAAACTGTTTTTT
CASSLWGAPEKLFF
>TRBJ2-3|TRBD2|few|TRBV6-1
TGTGCCAGCAGTGAGGACCGAGCGATTAGCGGGAGGGGCACAGATACGCAGTATTTT
CASSEDRAISGRGTDTQYF
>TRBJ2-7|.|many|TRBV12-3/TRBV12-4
TGTGCCAGCAGTTTGCCGGGAGAGGGACACGAGCAGTACTTC
CASSLPGEGHEQYF
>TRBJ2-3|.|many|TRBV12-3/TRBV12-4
TGTGCCAGCAGTGCGGGCGGTAGCACAGATACGCAGTATTTT
CASSAGGSTDTQYF
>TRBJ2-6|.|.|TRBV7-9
TGTGCCAGCAGCTTATGGGGGGCACCCTCTGGGGCCAACGTCCTGACTTTC
CASSLWGAPSGANVLTF
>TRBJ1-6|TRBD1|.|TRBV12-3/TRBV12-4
TGTGCCAGCAGTTCAGGGACAGGGGATTTTTCACCCCTCCACTTT
CASSSGTGDFSPLHF
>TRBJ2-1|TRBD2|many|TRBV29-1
TGCAGCGTTGTTAGCGGGGGGGACAATGAGCAGTTCTTC
CSVVSGGDNEQFF